This is a list of T cell receptor beta chains from one sample in a study of blood T cell repertoires in COVID-19. Data came from immunoSEQ multiplex PCR; TCRdb stores just in-frame clones and leaves some out. Counted here are approximately 100,000 clones, around 85% occurring once; the ten biggest clones make up about 1.8%. Sequencing was done on a sample of peripheral blood. These receptor sequences come from a woman aged 70-85 years with active or convalescent COVID-19. Each CDR3 is given with its conserved first and last residue. The D gene is left open where the match is weak. Size values are once, few and many counts, or a class for expanded clones, and some rows have none.

d_gene: -
abundance: -
v_gene: TRBV30
j_gene: TRBJ1-3
CDR3nt: TGTGCCTGTGTAGGGCGGGCTGGAAACACCATATATTTT
CDR3aa: CACVGRAGNTIYF

d_gene: -
abundance: -
v_gene: TRBV24-1
j_gene: TRBJ1-5
CDR3nt: TGTGCCACCAGTGATTTAATGGGGAGGTATATCAATCAGCCCCAGCATTTT
CDR3aa: CATSDLMGRYINQPQHF

d_gene: TRBD1
abundance: -
v_gene: TRBV18
j_gene: TRBJ1-1
CDR3nt: TGTGCCAGCTCAGCCGGGACAGGGACGGACACTGAAGCTTTCTTT
CDR3aa: CASSAGTGTDTEAFF

d_gene: TRBD2
abundance: -
v_gene: TRBV5-1
j_gene: TRBJ2-7
CDR3nt: TGCGCCAGCAGCGCACCGGGACTAGCGGGAACCTACGAGCAGTACTTC
CDR3aa: CASSAPGLAGTYEQYF

d_gene: TRBD2
abundance: -
v_gene: TRBV10-2
j_gene: TRBJ2-3
CDR3nt: TGCGCCAGCAGTGAGATATGGACTAGGCGCACAGATACGCAGTATTTT
CDR3aa: CASSEIWTRRTDTQYF

d_gene: -
abundance: few
v_gene: TRBV4-2
j_gene: TRBJ1-4
CDR3nt: TGTGCCAGCAGCCAAGAACAGGCGACCAATGAAAAACTGTTTTTT
CDR3aa: CASSQEQATNEKLFF

d_gene: -
abundance: -
v_gene: TRBV6-1
j_gene: TRBJ2-3
CDR3nt: TGTGCCAGCAGTGAGAGGGACACAGATACGCAGTATTTT
CDR3aa: CASSERDTDTQYF

d_gene: TRBD1
abundance: -
v_gene: TRBV4-2
j_gene: TRBJ2-5
CDR3nt: TGTGCCAGCAGCCGGGGGACAGGCGACTCAGAGACCCAGTACTTC
CDR3aa: CASSRGTGDSETQYF

d_gene: TRBD2
abundance: -
v_gene: TRBV5-1
j_gene: TRBJ2-3
CDR3nt: TGCGCCAGCAGCTTGGGCCCAGCGGGGGAGGCAGATACGCAGTATTTT
CDR3aa: CASSLGPAGEADTQYF

d_gene: TRBD2
abundance: once
v_gene: TRBV5-1
j_gene: TRBJ2-3
CDR3nt: TGCGCCAGCAGCTCGGGGACTAGCGGGAGGGCCGGTGGAGATACGCAGTATTTT
CDR3aa: CASSSGTSGRAGGDTQYF

d_gene: -
abundance: -
v_gene: TRBV19
j_gene: TRBJ2-2
CDR3nt: TGTGCCAGTACTGTTGCACCGGGACTTATTTACACCGGGGAGCTGTTTTTT
CDR3aa: CASTVAPGLIYTGELFF

d_gene: -
abundance: -
v_gene: TRBV28
j_gene: TRBJ1-5
CDR3nt: TGTGCCAGCAGTTCGCGGGGAAATAGCAATCAGCCCCAGCATTTT
CDR3aa: CASSSRGNSNQPQHF

d_gene: -
abundance: -
v_gene: TRBV24-1
j_gene: TRBJ2-5
CDR3nt: TGTGCCACCAGTGATCCTGGACAAGACGTAGAGACCCAGTACTTC
CDR3aa: CATSDPGQDVETQYF

d_gene: TRBD1
abundance: -
v_gene: TRBV2
j_gene: TRBJ2-3
CDR3nt: TGTGCCAGCAGGGGACAGGGCACAGATACGCAGTATTTT
CDR3aa: CASRGQGTDTQYF

d_gene: -
abundance: -
v_gene: TRBV5-1
j_gene: TRBJ2-2
CDR3nt: TGCGCCAGCAGCTTGGGGAGCTCCGCCACCGGGGAGCTGTTTTTT
CDR3aa: CASSLGSSATGELFF

d_gene: TRBD1
abundance: -
v_gene: TRBV18
j_gene: TRBJ1-2
CDR3nt: TGTGCCAGCTCACCCACCGGGGACAGCTATGGCTACACCTTC
CDR3aa: CASSPTGDSYGYTF

d_gene: -
abundance: -
v_gene: TRBV6-2/TRBV6-3
j_gene: TRBJ2-7
CDR3nt: TGTGCCAGCAGTTACAGCCAGCGTTCCTCCTACGAGCAGTACTTC
CDR3aa: CASSYSQRSSYEQYF